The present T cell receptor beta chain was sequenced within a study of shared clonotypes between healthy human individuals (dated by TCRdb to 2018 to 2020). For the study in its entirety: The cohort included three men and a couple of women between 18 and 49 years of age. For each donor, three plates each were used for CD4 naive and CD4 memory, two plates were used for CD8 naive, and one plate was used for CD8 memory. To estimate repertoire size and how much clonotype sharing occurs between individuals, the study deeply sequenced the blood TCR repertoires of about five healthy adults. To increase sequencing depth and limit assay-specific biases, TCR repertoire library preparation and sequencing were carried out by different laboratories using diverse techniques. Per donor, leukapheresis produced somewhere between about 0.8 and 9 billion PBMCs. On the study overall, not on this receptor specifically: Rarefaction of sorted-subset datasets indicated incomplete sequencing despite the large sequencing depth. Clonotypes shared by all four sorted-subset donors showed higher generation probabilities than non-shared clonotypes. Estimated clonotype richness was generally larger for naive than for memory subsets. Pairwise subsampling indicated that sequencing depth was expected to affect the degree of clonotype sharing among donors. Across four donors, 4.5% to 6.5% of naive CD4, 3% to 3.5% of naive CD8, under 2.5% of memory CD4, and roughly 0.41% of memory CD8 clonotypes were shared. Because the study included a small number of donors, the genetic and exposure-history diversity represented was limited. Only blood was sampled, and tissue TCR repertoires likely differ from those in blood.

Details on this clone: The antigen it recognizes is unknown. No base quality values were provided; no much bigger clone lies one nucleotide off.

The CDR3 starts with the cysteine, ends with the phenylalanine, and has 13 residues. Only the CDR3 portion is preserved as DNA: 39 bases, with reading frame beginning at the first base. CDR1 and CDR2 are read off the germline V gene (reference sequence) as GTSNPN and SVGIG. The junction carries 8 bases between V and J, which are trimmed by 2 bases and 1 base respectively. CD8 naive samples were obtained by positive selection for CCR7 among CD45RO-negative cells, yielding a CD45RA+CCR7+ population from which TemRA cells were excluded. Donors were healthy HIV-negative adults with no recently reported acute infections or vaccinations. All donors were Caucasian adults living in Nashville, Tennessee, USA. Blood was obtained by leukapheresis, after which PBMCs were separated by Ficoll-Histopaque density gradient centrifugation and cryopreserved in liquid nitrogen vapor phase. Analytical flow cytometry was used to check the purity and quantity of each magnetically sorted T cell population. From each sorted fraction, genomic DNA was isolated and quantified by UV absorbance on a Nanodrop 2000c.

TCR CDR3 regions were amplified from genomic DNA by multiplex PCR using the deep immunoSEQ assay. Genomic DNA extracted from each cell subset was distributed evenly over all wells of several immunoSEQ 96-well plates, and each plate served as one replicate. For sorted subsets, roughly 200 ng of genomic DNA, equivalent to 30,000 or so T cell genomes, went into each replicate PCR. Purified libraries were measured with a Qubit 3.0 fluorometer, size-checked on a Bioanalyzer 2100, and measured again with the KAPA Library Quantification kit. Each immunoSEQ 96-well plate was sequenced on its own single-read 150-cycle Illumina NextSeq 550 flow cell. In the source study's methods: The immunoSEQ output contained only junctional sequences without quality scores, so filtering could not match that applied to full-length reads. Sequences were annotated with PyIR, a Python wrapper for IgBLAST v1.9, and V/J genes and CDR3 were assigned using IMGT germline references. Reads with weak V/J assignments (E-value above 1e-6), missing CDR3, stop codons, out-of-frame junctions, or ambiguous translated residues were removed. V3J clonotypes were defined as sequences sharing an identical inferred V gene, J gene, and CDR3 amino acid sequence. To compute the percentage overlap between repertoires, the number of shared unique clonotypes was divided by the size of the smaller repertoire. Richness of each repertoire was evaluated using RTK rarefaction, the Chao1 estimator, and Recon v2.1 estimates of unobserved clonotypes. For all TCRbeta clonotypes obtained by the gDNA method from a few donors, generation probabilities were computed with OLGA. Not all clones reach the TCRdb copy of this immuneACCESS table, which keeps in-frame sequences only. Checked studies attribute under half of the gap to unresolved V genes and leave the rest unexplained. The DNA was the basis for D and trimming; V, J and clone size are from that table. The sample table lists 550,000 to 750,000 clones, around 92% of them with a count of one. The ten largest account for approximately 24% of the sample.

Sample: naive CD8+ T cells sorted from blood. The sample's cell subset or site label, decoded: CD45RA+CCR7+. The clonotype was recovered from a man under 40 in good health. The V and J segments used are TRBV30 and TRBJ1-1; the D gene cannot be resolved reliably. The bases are TGTGCCTGGAGTTCCTTAGGGAACACTGAAGCTTTCTTT. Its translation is CAWSSLGNTEAFF.